This T cell receptor beta chain comes out of a study of metastatic and nonmetastatic thyroid tumors. Overall study context: Repertoires were compared across blood and tumor or nodule tissue from malignant and benign thyroid patients.

Whole-study findings and limits: When malignant thyroid tumors were compared with benign nodules, TCR beta diversity was reportedly significantly higher in the malignant tumors. This held in both blood and tumor samples.

Every patient was untreated before thyroid surgery. As to this clone: What it binds is unknown.

TCRdb re-called clones from the PCR reads using MiXCR. The sample carries about 32,000 clones, 25% recorded once. The origin of this receptor is a female donor with papillary thyroid cancer or a benign thyroid nodule (not recorded which). Some clones in this sample may be carry-over from other donors' samples. The sample taken for sequencing was blood.

The CDR3 sequence is CASSPAGTGVLYEQYF. As DNA, the CDR3 is TGTGCCAGCTCACCCGCCGGGACAGGGGTTTTGTACGAGCAGTACTTC. The chain couples TRBV18 to TRBJ2-7; 10 nucleotides match TRBD1. The CDR3 runs to 16 residues. V lost 3 bases to trimming and J lost 4 bases; unmatched junction nucleotides: 9. The germline V gene has CDR1 KGHSH and CDR2 LQKENI.